This passage covers 6 T cell receptor beta chains from one sample sequenced in a study of blood T cell repertoires in COVID-19. Assay: immunoSEQ multiplex PCR; the TCRdb copy retains only in-frame clones and omits some. The table lists 81,000 or so clones, more than 75% of them singletons. Specimen: peripheral blood. The receptors were gathered from a man in his fifties or sixties with active COVID-19.

The chain employs TRBV3-1 (or the pseudogene TRBV3-2) and TRBJ1-4; no definite D call. Looked up from germline, CDR1 is LGHDT and CDR2 is YNNKEL (reference sequence). Trimming removed 4 bases at V and 2 bases at J, with 17 bases between. The CDR3 contains 17 residues. This CDR3 reads CASSLLGGLATNEKLFF. In DNA form, the CDR3 reads TGTGCCAGCAGCCTGTTAGGCGGGTTGGCCACTAATGAAAAACTGTTTTTT.

V usage is TRBV19 and J usage is TRBJ2-4; D uncertain. V lost 5 bases and J 2 bases, leaving 7 bases between the germline ends. From germline, CDR1 is LNHDA and CDR2 SQIVND (reference sequence). This CDR3 contains 13 residues. CDR3 bases: TGTGCCAGTAGTGCCGCTACCAAAAACATTCAGTACTTC. The encoded protein is CASSAATKNIQYF. The full variable domain, in which reference TRBV19 and TRBJ2-4 provide the parts outside the CDR3, is DGGITQSPKYLFRKEGQNVTLSCEQNLNHDAMYWYRQDPGQGLRLIYYSQIVNDFQKGDIAEGYSVSREKKESFPLTVTSAQKNPTAFYLCASSAATKNIQYFGAGTRLSVL.

The chain joins TRBV7-9 to TRBJ2-2, with D possibly matching TRBD1 (6 bases). The CDR3 sequence is 15 residues long. Germline V gives CDR1 SEHNR, CDR2 FQNEAQ (reference sequence). The V end lost 5 bases, the J end lost 5 bases, and 15 bases lay between the germline ends. This CDR3 reads CASSHTGKVTGELFF. CDR3 coding DNA: TGTGCCAGCAGCCATACAGGGAAGGTGACCGGGGAGCTGTTTTTT.

This chain uses TRBV5-5 with TRBJ2-7, with D possibly being TRBD2 (6 bases). The V end was cut by 0 bases, the J end by 0 bases, with 13 bases between. CDR1 SGHKS and CDR2 YYEKEE come from the germline V gene (reference sequence). This CDR3 has 16 residues. CDR3 loop: CASSLGPGGASYEQYF. In nucleotides, the CDR3 is TGTGCCAGCAGCTTGGGCCCCGGAGGGGCCTCCTACGAGCAGTACTTC.

This chain links TRBV11-2 with TRBJ2-1; 10 bases line up with TRBD2. J gave up 6 bases and V 4 bases, and 9 bases lay outside the gene matches. The CDR3 loop spans 16 amino acids. The germline V gene has CDR1 SGHAT and CDR2 FQNNGV. The CDR3: CASSSGGLARSNEQFF. For the CDR3, the DNA is TGTGCCAGCAGCTCCGGGGGACTAGCGCGTAGCAATGAGCAGTTCTTC.

J is TRBJ2-5 and V is TRBV7-2; 7 bases are a match to TRBD2. Germline CDR1 SGHTA, CDR2 FQGNSA. V trimming: 5 bases; J trimming: 1 base; junction bases outside the gene matches: 10. There are 16 residues in the CDR3. CDR3 residues: CASSTSSGGGQETQYF. The CDR3 DNA follows: TGTGCCAGCAGCACTTCTAGCGGTGGGGGCCAAGAGACCCAGTACTTC.